Listed below are T cell receptor beta chains from one sample, sequenced in a study of blood T cell repertoires in COVID-19. Profiling relied on immunoSEQ multiplex PCR, and the TCRdb table lists in-frame clones only, not all of them. The sample carries roughly 49,000 clones, roughly 84% recorded once. The sequencing input was peripheral blood. The receptors stem from a man aged 50-60 years with acute or convalescent COVID-19. CDR3s include the opening cysteine and the closing phenylalanine or tryptophan. D genes are given only for firm matches. Clone size is stated in some rows and not others, as once, few, many or a class when expanded.

abundance: .; j_gene: TRBJ1-2; v_gene: TRBV11-2; d_gene: TRBD1; CDR3aa: CASSPGQGYGYTF; CDR3nt: TGTGCCAGCAGCCCTGGACAGGGCTATGGCTACACCTTC
abundance: .; j_gene: TRBJ1-1; v_gene: TRBV6-5; d_gene: .; CDR3aa: CASSQAMNTEAFF; CDR3nt: TGTGCCAGCAGCCAGGCAATGAACACTGAAGCTTTCTTT
abundance: few; j_gene: TRBJ2-2; v_gene: TRBV7-2; d_gene: TRBD1; CDR3aa: CASSFLGQRPNTGELFF; CDR3nt: TGTGCCAGCAGCTTCCTGGGACAGCGACCGAACACCGGGGAGCTGTTTTTT
abundance: .; j_gene: TRBJ2-7; v_gene: TRBV2; d_gene: TRBD2; CDR3aa: CASSEGSGVSYEQYF; CDR3nt: TGTGCCAGCAGTGAAGGTAGCGGGGTCTCCTACGAGCAGTACTTC
abundance: .; j_gene: TRBJ2-1; v_gene: TRBV20-1; d_gene: TRBD2; CDR3aa: CSASSGNPLVDEQFF; CDR3nt: TGCAGTGCAAGTAGCGGGAATCCCCTAGTGGATGAGCAGTTCTTC
abundance: .; j_gene: TRBJ1-4; v_gene: TRBV7-9; d_gene: .; CDR3aa: CASSPFGGTYEKLFF; CDR3nt: TGTGCCAGCAGCCCCTTTGGAGGCACGTATGAAAAACTGTTTTTT
abundance: .; j_gene: TRBJ1-2; v_gene: TRBV6-5; d_gene: .; CDR3aa: CASSPVIDSGLRYTF; CDR3nt: TGTGCCAGCAGTCCTGTCATTGACTCGGGGTTGCGCTACACCTTC
abundance: .; j_gene: TRBJ1-2; v_gene: TRBV6-5; d_gene: .; CDR3aa: CASSPSTGSTGGYTF; CDR3nt: TGTGCCAGCAGTCCATCGACAGGATCAACGGGGGGCTACACCTTC
abundance: .; j_gene: TRBJ2-1; v_gene: TRBV6-5; d_gene: .; CDR3aa: CASSFGGSARRHEQFF; CDR3nt: TGTGCCAGCAGTTTTGGAGGTAGCGCTCGCAGGCATGAGCAGTTCTTC
abundance: few; j_gene: TRBJ2-7; v_gene: TRBV4-1; d_gene: TRBD1; CDR3aa: CASSPRDRGPEEQYF; CDR3nt: TGCGCCAGCAGCCCGAGGGACAGGGGTCCGGAGGAGCAGTACTTC
abundance: .; j_gene: TRBJ2-3; v_gene: TRBV29-1; d_gene: TRBD2; CDR3aa: CSGKGREWTDTQYF; CDR3nt: TGCAGCGGAAAAGGGAGGGAGTGGACAGATACGCAGTATTTT
abundance: .; j_gene: TRBJ1-4; v_gene: TRBV7-8; d_gene: .; CDR3aa: CASSLRDRQAEKLFF; CDR3nt: TGTGCCAGCAGCCTTAGAGACCGACAGGCTGAAAAACTGTTTTTT
abundance: .; j_gene: TRBJ1-1; v_gene: TRBV3-1/TRBV3-2; d_gene: .; CDR3aa: CASSWGSNTEAFF; CDR3nt: TGTGCCAGCAGCTGGGGCAGCAACACTGAAGCTTTCTTT
abundance: .; j_gene: TRBJ2-3; v_gene: TRBV3-1/TRBV3-2; d_gene: .; CDR3aa: CASSHRQADTQYF; CDR3nt: TGTGCCAGCAGCCATCGACAGGCAGATACGCAGTATTTT
abundance: .; j_gene: TRBJ2-3; v_gene: TRBV5-4; d_gene: TRBD2; CDR3aa: CASSLEASGISTDTQYF; CDR3nt: TGTGCCAGCAGCTTGGAGGCTAGCGGGATAAGCACAGATACGCAGTATTTT
abundance: .; j_gene: TRBJ1-5; v_gene: TRBV19; d_gene: TRBD1; CDR3aa: CASNSDRASNQPQHF; CDR3nt: TGTGCCAGTAATTCGGACAGGGCCAGCAATCAGCCCCAGCATTTT
abundance: .; j_gene: TRBJ2-5; v_gene: TRBV21-1; d_gene: .; CDR3aa: CASSSGPTLGTGVETQYF; CDR3nt: TGTGCCAGCAGCAGCGGCCCCACTTTAGGGACAGGGGTCGAGACCCAGTACTTC
abundance: .; j_gene: TRBJ1-6; v_gene: TRBV28; d_gene: TRBD1; CDR3aa: CASSLQTGVSSPLHF; CDR3nt: TGTGCCAGCAGTTTACAGACAGGGGTAAGCTCACCCCTCCACTTT
abundance: few; j_gene: TRBJ1-3; v_gene: TRBV12-3/TRBV12-4; d_gene: .; CDR3aa: CASSPLGNTIYF; CDR3nt: TGTGCCAGCAGTCCCTTGGGAAACACCATATATTTT
abundance: .; j_gene: TRBJ1-1; v_gene: TRBV19; d_gene: .; CDR3aa: CASGGIEAFF; CDR3nt: TGTGCCAGCGGGGGGATTGAAGCTTTCTTT
abundance: .; j_gene: TRBJ2-7; v_gene: TRBV7-9; d_gene: .; CDR3aa: CASNLRGPGYEQYF; CDR3nt: TGTGCCAGCAACCTTCGGGGTCCTGGCTACGAGCAGTACTTC
abundance: .; j_gene: TRBJ1-2; v_gene: TRBV24-1; d_gene: TRBD1; CDR3aa: CATRSSGTGLYGYTF; CDR3nt: TGTGCCACCAGATCCTCCGGGACAGGACTCTATGGCTACACCTTC
abundance: .; j_gene: TRBJ2-1; v_gene: TRBV18; d_gene: TRBD2; CDR3aa: CASSGTSPYNEQFF; CDR3nt: TGTGCCAGCTCAGGGACTAGCCCCTACAATGAGCAGTTCTTC
abundance: .; j_gene: TRBJ2-1; v_gene: TRBV19; d_gene: .; CDR3aa: CASSRGSGGEQFF; CDR3nt: TGTGCCAGTAGTAGAGGATCGGGTGGTGAGCAGTTCTTC
abundance: .; j_gene: TRBJ1-5; v_gene: TRBV15; d_gene: .; CDR3aa: CATSRGGPNQPQHF; CDR3nt: TGTGCCACCAGCAGAGGGGGCCCAAATCAGCCCCAGCATTTT
abundance: once; j_gene: TRBJ1-2; v_gene: TRBV28; d_gene: TRBD1; CDR3aa: CASSLPTGRGYTF; CDR3nt: TGTGCCAGCAGCCTCCCGACAGGGCGAGGCTACACCTTC
abundance: .; j_gene: TRBJ1-4; v_gene: TRBV2; d_gene: .; CDR3aa: CASTPDRSEGGKLFF; CDR3nt: TGTGCCAGCACCCCAGACAGGTCCGAAGGTGGAAAACTGTTTTTT
abundance: .; j_gene: TRBJ1-1; v_gene: TRBV7-2; d_gene: .; CDR3aa: CASSFPGLTEAFF; CDR3nt: TGTGCCAGCAGTTTTCCGGGACTTACCGAAGCTTTCTTT
abundance: .; j_gene: TRBJ2-1; v_gene: TRBV7-9; d_gene: .; CDR3aa: CASSVQWGDLSSYNEQFF; CDR3nt: TGTGCCAGCAGCGTCCAATGGGGGGACTTAAGCTCCTACAATGAGCAGTTCTTC
abundance: .; j_gene: TRBJ1-2; v_gene: TRBV11-2; d_gene: TRBD1; CDR3aa: CASSFGTAPNYGYTF; CDR3nt: TGTGCCAGCAGCTTCGGGACAGCGCCTAACTATGGCTACACCTTC
abundance: .; j_gene: TRBJ2-1; v_gene: TRBV27; d_gene: .; CDR3aa: CASSNRDNEQFF; CDR3nt: TGTGCCAGCAGTAACAGAGACAATGAGCAGTTCTTC
abundance: .; j_gene: TRBJ2-1; v_gene: TRBV5-5; d_gene: TRBD2; CDR3aa: CASSLGRRTSGGVGYNEQFF; CDR3nt: TGTGCCAGCAGCTTGGGAAGGAGGACTAGCGGGGGGGTAGGCTACAATGAGCAGTTCTTC
abundance: .; j_gene: TRBJ2-1; v_gene: TRBV29-1; d_gene: .; CDR3aa: CSGRGSEQFF; CDR3nt: TGCAGCGGAAGGGGGTCTGAGCAGTTCTTC
abundance: .; j_gene: TRBJ1-5; v_gene: TRBV3-1/TRBV3-2; d_gene: .; CDR3aa: CASSQDSRPQHF; CDR3nt: TGTGCCAGCAGCCAAGATAGCCGGCCCCAGCATTTT
abundance: .; j_gene: TRBJ2-7; v_gene: TRBV2; d_gene: .; CDR3aa: CASGGATGSGPNEQYF; CDR3nt: TGTGCCAGCGGGGGGGCGACAGGCAGCGGACCGAACGAGCAGTACTTC
abundance: .; j_gene: TRBJ1-5; v_gene: TRBV19; d_gene: TRBD1; CDR3aa: CASSTGTGDNQPQHF; CDR3nt: TGTGCCAGTAGTACCGGGACAGGGGACAATCAGCCCCAGCATTTT
abundance: .; j_gene: TRBJ1-6; v_gene: TRBV18; d_gene: .; CDR3aa: CASSPIHQDSPLHF; CDR3nt: TGTGCCAGCTCACCAATTCATCAGGATTCACCCCTCCACTTT
abundance: .; j_gene: TRBJ1-5; v_gene: TRBV6-2/TRBV6-3; d_gene: .; CDR3aa: CASSYFLAGQPQHF; CDR3nt: TGTGCCAGCAGTTACTTCCTGGCAGGGCAGCCCCAGCATTTT
abundance: .; j_gene: TRBJ2-7; v_gene: TRBV18; d_gene: .; CDR3aa: CASSPRVPRDGGSYEQYF; CDR3nt: TGTGCCAGCTCACCACGGGTGCCCCGGGACGGGGGCTCCTACGAGCAGTACTTC
abundance: .; j_gene: TRBJ1-1; v_gene: TRBV3-1/TRBV3-2; d_gene: .; CDR3aa: CASSHPQTEAFF; CDR3nt: TGTGCCAGCAGCCACCCCCAAACTGAAGCTTTCTTT
abundance: .; j_gene: TRBJ2-5; v_gene: TRBV19; d_gene: TRBD2; CDR3aa: CASRAVTPTGGPGETQYF; CDR3nt: TGTGCCTCCCGTGCAGTTACCCCGACGGGAGGGCCGGGGGAGACCCAGTACTTC
abundance: .; j_gene: TRBJ2-2; v_gene: TRBV5-1; d_gene: TRBD2; CDR3aa: CASSSLLAGPNTGELFF; CDR3nt: TGCGCCAGCAGCTCCTTATTAGCGGGTCCGAACACCGGGGAGCTGTTTTTT
abundance: .; j_gene: TRBJ2-1; v_gene: TRBV7-2; d_gene: .; CDR3aa: CASSLEIANNEQFF; CDR3nt: TGTGCCAGCAGCTTAGAGATAGCGAACAATGAGCAGTTCTTC
abundance: .; j_gene: TRBJ2-3; v_gene: TRBV7-2; d_gene: .; CDR3aa: CASSFRGSRDTQYF; CDR3nt: TGTGCCAGCAGCTTTAGAGGGAGCAGGGATACGCAGTATTTT